This is a list of T cell receptor beta chains from one sample in a study of radiotherapy plus CTLA-4 blockade in lung cancer. TCRdb keeps only in-frame clones here, not all; method: immunoSEQ multiplex PCR. The sample yields about 35,000 clones, 85% seen once. The input for sequencing was peripheral blood, taken from a patient treated with radiotherapy plus ipilimumab. The receptors shown here come from a human donor with non-small cell lung cancer who had stable disease on radiotherapy plus ipilimumab. The CDR3 runs from the conserved cysteine through the conserved F or W.

V: TRBV10-3; J: TRBJ2-2; CDR3: CAISEGQGNTGELFF
V: TRBV11-1; J: TRBJ2-1; CDR3: CASSLEGLVGDNEQFF
V: TRBV6-5; J: TRBJ2-2; CDR3: CASRTGQGFTGELFF
V: TRBV28; J: TRBJ1-3; CDR3: CASATGEESGNTIYF
V: TRBV7-9; J: TRBJ2-1; CDR3: CASSARLAGGSGEQFF
V: TRBV9; J: TRBJ2-6; CDR3: CASSDLSTRSGANVLTF
V: TRBV15; J: TRBJ2-7; CDR3: CATSNTHGYEQYF
V: TRBV10-3; J: TRBJ2-1; CDR3: CAISETSGTLDEQFF
V: TRBV19; J: TRBJ2-2; CDR3: CASSIERTGGPGELFF
V: TRBV23-1; J: TRBJ1-1; CDR3: CASSQSGGTEAFF
V: TRBV7-8; J: TRBJ1-1; CDR3: CASSSNAGTGYTEAFF
V: TRBV11-2; J: TRBJ2-5; CDR3: CASSLGFGGETQYF
V: TRBV27; J: TRBJ2-3; CDR3: CASSLKRSTDTQYF
V: TRBV7-2; J: TRBJ2-1; CDR3: CASSLTSGRPTYNEQFF
V: TRBV7-9; J: TRBJ2-7; CDR3: CASSFAGGEQYF
V: TRBV5-4; J: TRBJ2-7; CDR3: CASSFQGGASSYEQYF
V: TRBV19; J: TRBJ2-7; CDR3: CASSAQDGGYEQYF
V: TRBV5-4; J: TRBJ2-5; CDR3: CASTTGLAGTGETQYF
V: TRBV28; J: TRBJ1-2; CDR3: CASSSSGWGNYGYTF
V: TRBV27; J: TRBJ1-5; CDR3: CASSYTGTGNSNQPQHF
V: TRBV28; J: TRBJ1-3; CDR3: CASRGAARNTGNTIYF
V: TRBV5-1; J: TRBJ2-3; CDR3: CASSLLGPPGGGTDTQYF
V: TRBV19; J: TRBJ1-1; CDR3: CASRYGNTEAFF
V: TRBV30; J: TRBJ2-4; CDR3: CAWSRRGNIQYF
V: TRBV4-1; J: TRBJ2-7; CDR3: CASSQLWLAGTYEQYF
V: TRBV13; J: TRBJ2-2; CDR3: CASRPGPTPDPKNREKNTGELFF
V: TRBV14; J: -; CDR3: CASSLSGPSYEQYF
V: TRBV19; J: TRBJ1-1; CDR3: CASSIHWNTEAFF
V: TRBV5-1; J: TRBJ2-4; CDR3: CASSLDSNRGKNIQYF
V: TRBV7-9; J: TRBJ2-3; CDR3: CASSLLLITDTQYF
V: TRBV5-6; J: TRBJ2-3; CDR3: CASSLNRVTDTQYF
V: TRBV2; J: TRBJ2-5; CDR3: CASSEGGQGGETQYF
V: TRBV27; J: TRBJ2-1; CDR3: CASSFVGQGLDEQFF
V: TRBV19; J: TRBJ2-3; CDR3: CASSMGLPGTRTDTQYF
V: TRBV28; J: TRBJ1-3; CDR3: CASSLASSGNTIYF
V: TRBV27; J: TRBJ1-2; CDR3: CATMVDLRGYYGYTF
V: TRBV7-9; J: TRBJ2-7; CDR3: CASSQGKGLAVSYEQYF
V: TRBV10-3; J: TRBJ1-2; CDR3: CAISPLRGGDYTF
V: TRBV19; J: TRBJ2-7; CDR3: CASSAKSGRDYEQYF